These T cell receptor beta chains were read from a single sample in a study of cytomegalovirus exposure and HLA in healthy donors. Generated by immunoSEQ multiplex PCR, the TCRdb table keeps only in-frame clones and is missing some. The profile covers approximately 150,000 clones, with around four fifths appearing a single time and approximately 13% taken by the ten largest. The sample taken for sequencing was PBMCs. Receptors were obtained from a woman between 50 and 59 years old in good health and CMV-seropositive. CDR3s include the opening cysteine and the closing phenylalanine or tryptophan. A D gene is named only where the DNA matches it firmly. Not every row has a clone size; where given, it reads once, few, many or a size class.

D: TRBD2
length: 13
J: TRBJ2-1
V: TRBV27
size: .
DNA: TGTGCCACCTCCGCTAGCGGGGGCAATGAGCAGTTCTTC
CDR3: CATSASGGNEQFF

D: TRBD2
length: 12
J: TRBJ2-7
V: TRBV7-7
size: .
DNA: TGTGCCAGCAGCTTATCGGGGGGCGAGCAGTACTTC
CDR3: CASSLSGGEQYF

D: .
length: 15
J: TRBJ2-3
V: TRBV9
size: .
DNA: TGTGCCAGCAGCGTAGGGGGGACAGTGGAGGGGGCGCAGTATTTT
CDR3: CASSVGGTVEGAQYF

D: TRBD2
length: 16
J: TRBJ2-2
V: TRBV13
size: .
DNA: TGTGCCAGCAGCGTGGGGACTAGCGGCCGCACCGGGGAGCTGTTTTTT
CDR3: CASSVGTSGRTGELFF

D: TRBD2
length: 15
J: TRBJ2-3
V: TRBV11-1
size: .
DNA: TGTGCCAGCAGCTCCAGCGGGGGCCCCACAGATACGCAGTATTTT
CDR3: CASSSSGGPTDTQYF

D: .
length: 15
J: TRBJ1-5
V: TRBV5-6
size: .
DNA: TGTGCCAGCAGTTTACTAGTCGCTAGCAATCAGCCCCAGCATTTT
CDR3: CASSLLVASNQPQHF

D: TRBD1
length: 15
J: TRBJ2-7
V: TRBV11-1
size: .
DNA: TGTGCCAGCAGCCGCGCGGGACAGGGCGGATACGAGCAGTACTTC
CDR3: CASSRAGQGGYEQYF

D: .
length: 13
J: TRBJ2-3
V: TRBV18
size: .
DNA: TGTGCCAGCTCACCAGCGCCGACAGATACGCAGTATTTT
CDR3: CASSPAPTDTQYF

D: TRBD1
length: 17
J: TRBJ2-7
V: TRBV19
size: .
DNA: TGTGCCAGTAGTATAGTAAGGCCGGGGACAGGGGTCTACGAGCAGTACTTC
CDR3: CASSIVRPGTGVYEQYF

D: TRBD1
length: 14
J: TRBJ1-3
V: TRBV30
size: few
DNA: TGTGCCTGGAGCCCCAGGGGACAGGGAAACACCATATATTTT
CDR3: CAWSPRGQGNTIYF

D: TRBD1
length: 18
J: TRBJ2-5
V: TRBV5-1
size: .
DNA: TGCGCCAGCAGCTTGGGCCCTTCGGGACAGGGAGGAGGAAAGACCCAGTACTTC
CDR3: CASSLGPSGQGGGKTQYF

D: TRBD1
length: 14
J: TRBJ1-2
V: TRBV18
size: .
DNA: TGTGCCAGCTCAATTCAGGGGGCCTTCTATGGCTACACCTTC
CDR3: CASSIQGAFYGYTF

D: .
length: 15
J: TRBJ2-3
V: TRBV5-4
size: few
DNA: TGTGCCAGCAGCGGGCAGGTCCCAGGCACAGATACGCAGTATTTT
CDR3: CASSGQVPGTDTQYF